Presented here are 30 T cell receptor beta chains from one specimen sequenced in a study of blood T cell repertoires in COVID-19. Libraries were prepared by immunoSEQ multiplex PCR; TCRdb keeps only in-frame clonotypes and omits some of them. The table lists fewer than 400,000 clones, approximately 90% of them singletons. Sequenced material: PBMCs or T cells enriched from blood (not recorded which). Receptors originate from a man aged 30 to 39 who had recovered from COVID-19.

The chain combines TRBV24-1 with TRBJ2-5, with TRBD2 identical over 11 bases. The CDR3 length is 17 residues. Trimming cost V 5 bases and J 0 bases; bases outside gene matches: 7. CDR1 and CDR2 (germline): KGHDR, SFDVKD. The CDR3 reads CATSAASGGRHQETQYF. Here the CDR3 DNA reads TGTGCCACCAGTGCAGCTAGCGGGGGGCGGCACCAAGAGACCCAGTACTTC.

J is TRBJ2-3 and V is TRBV28, with 9 nucleotides matching TRBD1. V shed 4 bases, J shed 5 bases, and the junction held 4 bases outside the gene matches. The CDR3 loop spans 14 amino acids. Per the germline V gene, CDR1 is MDHEN and CDR2 is SYDVKM. CDR3 sequence reads: CASSWNRGLDTQYF. The DNA of the CDR3 is TGTGCCAGCAGTTGGAACAGGGGGCTAGATACGCAGTATTTT.

The CDR3 sequence: CASSRLSGGANEQFF. The CDR3, as DNA: TGCGCCAGCAGCCGGCTCAGCGGGGGGGCAAACGAGCAGTTCTTC. The chain is built from TRBV5-1 and TRBJ2-1; 10 nucleotides line up with TRBD2. The germline V gene encodes CDR1 SGHRS and CDR2 YFSETQ. J gave up 10 bases and V 4 bases, and 11 bases lay outside the gene matches. The CDR3 length is 15 residues.

The V and J genes are TRBV30 and TRBJ2-1; 9 bases agree with TRBD1. The ends lost 3 bases at V and 3 bases at J; junction bases unmatched: 6. Germline loops: CDR1 GTSNPN, CDR2 SVGIG (reference sequence). CDR3 length: 15 amino acids. CDR3 residues: CAWSATGGLYNEQFF. The CDR3 DNA is TGTGCCTGGAGCGCGACAGGGGGACTCTACAATGAGCAGTTCTTC.

The chain links TRBV19 to TRBJ1-1, with TRBD1 matching 10 bases. Germline V gives CDR1 LNHDA, CDR2 SQIVND (reference sequence). The trim removed 4 bases at V and 10 bases at J, leaving 6 bases unmatched. This CDR3 comprises 13 residues. CDR3 in DNA: TGTGCCAGTAGTAATAGGGACAGGGGCTCAGCTTTCTTT. Protein product: CASSNRDRGSAFF. Full variable domain (missing parts from reference TRBV19 and TRBJ1-1): DGGITQSPKYLFRKEGQNVTLSCEQNLNHDAMYWYRQDPGQGLRLIYYSQIVNDFQKGDIAEGYSVSREKKESFPLTVTSAQKNPTAFYLCASSNRDRGSAFFGQGTRLTVV.

In its sample, this clone was seen once. The V gene is TRBV4-1, the J gene TRBJ1-3; D ambiguous. Per the germline V gene, CDR1 is MGHRA and CDR2 is YSYEKL. The CDR3 length is 15 residues. V gave up 0 bases and J gave up 0 bases, with 6 bases separating them. The CDR3 nucleotides read TGCGCCAGCAGCCAAGATAGGAGCTCTGGAAACACCATATATTTT. It specifies CASSQDRSSGNTIYF.

The V and J genes are TRBV30 and TRBJ2-1, with 7 bases that match TRBD1. Per germline, CDR1 GTSNPN and CDR2 SVGIG (reference sequence). Trimming took 4 bases from V and 3 from J; bases not matched to a gene: 6. This CDR3 has 14 amino acids. The CDR3 here is CAWTRGQLYNEQFF. Here the CDR3 DNA reads TGTGCCTGGACTAGGGGACAGCTCTACAATGAGCAGTTCTTC.

The genes are TRBV20-1 and TRBJ2-5; TRBD1 matches at 7 bases. Germline CDR1 and CDR2: DFQATT and SNEGSKA (reference sequence). This CDR3 comprises 11 residues. Trimming removed 4 bases from V and 4 bases from J; junction bases left unmatched: 0. The CDR3 spells CSANRGETQYF. CDR3 DNA: TGCAGTGCTAACAGGGGAGAGACCCAGTACTTC.

The rearrangement joins TRBV29-1 to TRBJ2-1; tentatively, D is TRBD1 (6 bases). This CDR3 comprises 13 residues. The V gene's germline CDR1 is SQVTM and CDR2 ANQGSEA. Trimming took 6 bases from V and 6 from J, leaving 15 bases between them. CDR3 nucleotides: TGCAGCGTACGGGACACTTCAATCAATGAGCAGTTCTTC. Protein: CSVRDTSINEQFF.

This chain connects TRBV19 to TRBJ1-5, with D possibly TRBD1 on 6 matching bases. The CDR3 extends over 16 amino acids. Germline V gene lookup returns CDR1 LNHDA and CDR2 SQIVND (reference sequence). Trimming stripped 2 bases from V and 5 bases from J, with 16 bases between. In DNA form, the CDR3 reads TGTGCCAGTAGTATATGGGCAGGGGATGTGTATCAGCCCCAGCATTTT. It codes for CASSIWAGDVYQPQHF.

Concerning this clone itself: Within the sample, other DNA sequences also encode this same CDR3. The rearrangement links TRBV19 to TRBJ2-7, with D possibly matching TRBD2 (5 bases). The CDR3 consists of 12 residues. Germline V lookup: CDR1 LNHDA, CDR2 SQIVND (reference sequence). V was trimmed by 4 bases and J by 1 base, leaving 5 bases between them. The CDR3 region has the DNA TGTGCCAGTAGTACGGGATCCTACGAGCAGTACTTC. This sequence encodes CASSTGSYEQYF.

With regard to this clone: In the same sample, other DNA sequences code for this CDR3. The chain carries TRBV9 and TRBJ2-3, with 7 bases matching TRBD2. Germline V gene sequence: CDR1 SGDLS, CDR2 YYNGEE. Losses at the gene ends were 4 bases for V and 0 bases for J; bases not matched to a gene: 8. The CDR3 runs to 16 residues. The CDR3 loop is CASSPRREGSTDTQYF. The CDR3 bases are TGTGCCAGCAGCCCGCGGAGGGAGGGAAGCACAGATACGCAGTATTTT. Supplemented by reference TRBV9 and TRBJ2-3, the full variable domain reads DSGVTQTPKHLITATGQRVTLRCSPRSGDLSVYWYQQSLDQGLQFLIQYYNGEERAKGNILERFSAQQFPDLHSELNLSSLELGDSALYFCASSPRREGSTDTQYFGPGTRLTVL.

The rearrangement links TRBV9 to TRBJ2-3; tentatively, D is TRBD2 (5 bases). CDR1 and CDR2 (germline): SGDLS, YYNGEE. Between the trimmed V and J ends, which lost 0 bases and 0 bases, there was a span of 8 bases. CDR3 length: 15 residues. For the CDR3, the DNA is TGTGCCAGCAGCGTAGCTGGCGGGAGCACAGATACGCAGTATTTT. It specifies CASSVAGGSTDTQYF.

The V call is TRBV7-9, the J call TRBJ1-1; D possibly corresponds to TRBD1 (6 bases). From germline, CDR1 is SEHNR and CDR2 FQNEAQ (reference sequence). The CDR3 extends over 12 amino acids. V lost 6 bases, J lost 6 bases, and 11 bases lay in between. CDR3 bases: TGTGCCAGCAGACTACAGGGCTCTGAAGCTTTCTTT. It is translated as CASRLQGSEAFF.

This chain links TRBV30 with TRBJ1-6; TRBD1 matches at 7 bases. V lost 6 bases, J lost 8 bases, and 7 bases stayed unmatched. The CDR3 extends over 13 amino acids. Per germline, CDR1 GTSNPN and CDR2 SVGIG (reference sequence). The CDR3 loop reads CACTRDSDSPLHF. DNA for the CDR3: TGTGCCTGTACCCGGGACAGTGATTCACCCCTCCACTTT.

This clone was observed a handful of times. The V call is TRBV5-4, the J call TRBJ2-3; D gene uncertain. V gave up 6 bases and J gave up 0 bases, with 14 bases separating them. CDR3 length: 15 residues. Germline loops: CDR1 SGHNT, CDR2 YYREEE (reference sequence). DNA of the CDR3: TGTGCCAGCAACCCCGGTGGCAGGAGCACAGATACGCAGTATTTT. Protein product: CASNPGGRSTDTQYF.

This sequence joins TRBV7-2 and TRBJ2-3, with TRBD2 identical over 10 bases. The germline V gene encodes CDR1 SGHTA and CDR2 FQGNSA. J gave up 3 bases and V 5 bases, and 11 bases lay outside the gene matches. The CDR3 is 17 amino acids. The CDR3 bases are TGTGCCAGCAGCCCACTTTGGACTAGCGGACCGACAGATACGCAGTATTTT. Residues: CASSPLWTSGPTDTQYF.

About this clone: Compared with germline, one end of the junction differs, possibly owing to a read error. The rearrangement links TRBV20-1 to TRBJ1-1; D is possibly TRBD1 (5 bases). CDR1 is DFQATT and CDR2 is SNEGSKA in the germline V gene (reference sequence). The CDR3 sequence is 9 residues long. Here the CDR3 reads CSASPTGSF. In DNA form, the CDR3 reads TGCAGTGCTAGTCCTACAGGATCTTTT.

The genes are TRBV28 and TRBJ2-2; the match to TRBD2 covers 7 bases. The V gene end was trimmed by 9 bases and the J gene end by 5 bases; junction bases not matched to a gene: 15. This CDR3 spans 16 amino acids. The germline CDR1 and CDR2 sequences are MDHEN and SYDVKM. DNA of the CDR3: TGTGCCAGTTCCCCAGGGAGGGAAATGGTGACCGGGGAGCTGTTTTTT. This sequence encodes CASSPGREMVTGELFF.

This clone has only one observation. The rearrangement links TRBV6-5 to TRBJ1-5; TRBD1 matches at 9 bases. CDR1 is MNHEY, CDR2 SVGAGI, per germline. This CDR3 is 12 amino acids long. The J segment lost 6 bases and the V segment lost 7 bases, leaving 1 base of the junction unmatched. As DNA, the CDR3 is TGTGCCAGCACGACAGGGGGTCAGCCCCAGCATTTT. Protein: CASTTGGQPQHF.

The chain employs TRBV12-3 or TRBV12-4 and TRBJ1-1; D ambiguous. The V end lost 2 bases, the J end lost 1 base, and 5 bases lay between the germline ends. The CDR3 length is 13 residues. The CDR3 region is CASSLIQNTEAFF. CDR3 bases: TGTGCCAGCAGTTTAATCCAGAACACTGAAGCTTTCTTT.

V and J are TRBV11-2 and TRBJ2-7; TRBD2 aligns across 9 bases. V gave up 2 bases and J gave up 2 bases; unmatched junction bases: 1. Germline V gene sequence: CDR1 SGHAT, CDR2 FQNNGV. The CDR3 contains 14 residues. CDR3 bases: TGTGCCAGCAGCTTACGCGGGGGGGCCTACGAGCAGTACTTC. Translated, it gives CASSLRGGAYEQYF.

The chain joins TRBV20-1 to TRBJ2-7; 7 positions match TRBD2. CDR3 length: 13 amino acids. CDR1 DFQATT and CDR2 SNEGSKA come from the germline V gene (reference sequence). After removal of 3 bases from V and 3 bases from J, the junction contained 5 bases not matched to a gene. The CDR3 DNA reads as TGCAGTGCTAGTGCGTCTAGCGGCTACGAGCAGTACTTC. As protein: CSASASSGYEQYF.

The gene calls are TRBV11-3 and TRBJ2-7, with D perhaps matching TRBD2 (6 bases). This CDR3 is 14 amino acids long. V was cut by 5 bases and J by 1 base, with 12 bases left in between. Germline V gene data show CDR1 as SGHNT and CDR2 as YENEEA. The CDR3 protein is CASSPRLESYEQYF. Here the CDR3 DNA reads TGTGCCAGCAGCCCGAGACTAGAGTCCTACGAGCAGTACTTC.

This rearrangement joins TRBV20-1 to TRBJ1-2; 10 bases map to TRBD1. CDR1 and CDR2 (germline): DFQATT, SNEGSKA (reference sequence). Trimming took 7 bases from V and 12 from J; bases not matched to a gene: 8. The CDR3 loop spans 11 amino acids. The CDR3 sequence is CSGSDRGQDTF. In nucleotides, the CDR3 is TGCAGTGGATCCGACAGGGGGCAAGACACCTTC.

The rearrangement joins TRBV3-1 (or the pseudogene TRBV3-2) to TRBJ2-5; 8 bases fit TRBD2. The CDR3 covers 14 residues. Trimming cost V 4 bases and J 5 bases; bases outside gene matches: 6. Germline assignment: CDR1 LGHDT and CDR2 YNNKEL (reference sequence). In nucleotides, the CDR3 is TGTGCCAGCAGCCTCGGACTAGCCGGGGAGACCCAGTACTTC. This codes for CASSLGLAGETQYF.

This chain connects TRBV6-6 to TRBJ1-6, with 9 bases identical to TRBD1. Germline V gene data show CDR1 as MNHNY and CDR2 as SVGAGI (reference sequence). J gave up 3 bases and V 4 bases, and 1 base lay outside the gene matches. The CDR3 spans 15 residues. CDR3 region: CASSWGQGYNSPLHF. In DNA, the CDR3 is TGTGCCAGCAGTTGGGGACAGGGCTATAATTCACCCCTCCACTTT.

CDR3 sequence reads: CASSIDRGGTYNEQFF. The CDR3 nucleotides read TGTGCCAGTAGTATAGATAGGGGCGGGACCTACAATGAGCAGTTCTTC. The rearrangement joins TRBV19 to TRBJ2-1; D is perhaps TRBD2 (6 bases). With 0 bases removed from V and 2 bases from J, the gap between germline ends came to 11 bases. The CDR3 length is 16 residues. The germline V gene has CDR1 LNHDA and CDR2 SQIVND (reference sequence).

The J gene is TRBJ2-3, the V gene TRBV6-5; 7 bases align to TRBD1. The CDR3 consists of 14 residues. J lost 2 bases, V lost 6 bases, and 5 bases had no gene match. CDR1 MNHEY and CDR2 SVGAGI come from the germline V gene. As DNA, the CDR3 is TGTGCCAGCAGCCGACAGGGTGTCACAGATACGCAGTATTTT. Translation: CASSRQGVTDTQYF.

V usage is TRBV7-9 and J usage is TRBJ1-3, with D perhaps matching TRBD1 (5 bases). The germline V and J ends were trimmed by 2 bases and 0 bases, with 8 bases remaining between them. Germline lookup yields CDR1 SEHNR and CDR2 FQNEAQ (reference sequence). The CDR3 is 15 amino acids. The CDR3 DNA reads TGTGCCAGCAGCTTACGGGGGAGCTCTGGAAACACCATATATTTT. It is translated as CASSLRGSSGNTIYF.